The subject of this entry is one TCR beta chain. Antigen: not known. Sequence at one end of the junction differs from germline and may be a read error. CDR1 LNHDA and CDR2 SQIVND come from the germline V gene (reference sequence). The length of the CDR3 is 8 residues. The data originate from a study of Graves' ophthalmopathy and Graves' hyperthyroidism. Amplification from RNA transcripts yielded the TCR beta CDR3 regions. The library came from an HTBI-primed first-round RT-PCR and a second-round multiplex PCR. TCRdb analysed the multiplex PCR reads with MiXCR anew, one entry per CDR3 protein. The repertoire holds approximately 700,000 distinct CDR3 sequences, with roughly two fifths as singletons. Broader study findings: Ophthalmopathy progression was predicted with about 71% sensitivity and around 72% specificity.

Moderately to severely active ophthalmopathy under 3 months, CAS at least 3, NOSPECS at least 4. Other autoimmune diseases, uncontrolled infections, pregnancy or lactation excluded patients from enrollment. As diagnostic evidence, clinical symptoms, serum thyroxine, TRAb, thyroid ultrasound and orbital computed tomography were relied upon. Sequencing input: peripheral blood. The sequence was collected from an adult man with Graves' ophthalmopathy. The chain carries TRBV19 and TRBJ2-6; possibly TRBD2 for D (5 bases). CDR3 nucleotides: TGTGCCAGTAGTATGAGGGCTTTC. Translation: CASSMRAF. Full variable domain (rest looked up from reference TRBV19 and TRBJ2-6): DGGITQSPKYLFRKEGQNVTLSCEQNLNHDAMYWYRQDPGQGLRLIYYSQIVNDFQKGDIAEGYSVSREKKESFPLTVTSAQKNPTAFYLCASSMRAFGAGSRLTVL.